The rows below give T cell receptor beta chains drawn from one sample of a study of CD8 T cells in ankylosing spondylitis. Via MiXCR, TCRdb re-called the 5' RACE reads, giving one row per CDR3 protein. The sample lists roughly 700,000 distinct CDR3 sequences, roughly 19% occurring once. The sequenced sample consisted of blood, either unsorted or a sorted T cell fraction (not recorded which). The receptors shown here come from a male donor with ankylosing spondylitis. Both conserved end residues are part of each CDR3. Each record gives: D gene, clone size, V gene, J gene, CDR3 protein, CDR3 DNA. The D gene is left open where the match is weak. Clone size, where shown, is once, few, many, or a class for clones that have expanded.

-	-	TRBV20-1	TRBJ1-1	CSASRTVNTEAFF	TGCAGTGCTAGCCGGACAGTCAACACTGAAGCTTTCTTT
TRBD1	-	TRBV5-1	TRBJ2-6	CASSGRTGLGANVLTF	TGCGCCAGCAGCGGGAGGACAGGGCTTGGGGCCAACGTCCTGACTTTC
TRBD1	-	TRBV6-1	TRBJ2-4	CASSQTDSPGQGNKNIQYF	TGTGCCAGCAGTCAGACAGACTCCCCGGGACAGGGGAACAAAAACATTCAGTACTTC
TRBD1	-	TRBV11-2	TRBJ2-1	CASSLGDRGGDEQFF	TGTGCCAGCAGCTTAGGAGACAGGGGAGGCGATGAGCAGTTCTTC
TRBD2	few	TRBV7-2	TRBJ2-5	CASSRGGGGGETQYF	TGTGCCAGCTCCCGGGGGGGGGGAGGAGGGGAGACCCAGTACTTC
TRBD2	few	TRBV12-3/TRBV12-4	TRBJ2-1	CASSPAGLRTSFNEQFF	TGTGCCAGCAGTCCGGCTGGCCTTCGGACTAGCTTCAATGAGCAGTTCTTC
-	few	TRBV5-1	TRBJ1-5	CASSLVGGSQPQHF	TGCGCCAGCAGCTTGGTTGGAGGATCTCAGCCCCAGCATTTT
-	-	TRBV27	TRBJ1-2	CASSPGAERAGYGYTF	TGTGCCAGCAGCCCAGGGGCAGAACGGGCGGGCTATGGCTACACCTTC
TRBD1	many	TRBV12-3/TRBV12-4	TRBJ2-2	CASSGQGVIGELFF	TGTGCCAGCAGTGGACAGGGGGTGATCGGGGAGCTGTTTTTT
-	-	TRBV12-3/TRBV12-4	TRBJ1-5	CASSPPGPGSNQPQHF	TGTGCCAGCAGTCCCCCGGGACCAGGGAGCAATCAGCCCCAGCATTTT
-	-	TRBV6-2/TRBV6-3	TRBJ2-7	CASSPGFGAAYEQYF	TGTGCCAGCAGTCCCGGCTTCGGAGCGGCCTACGAGCAGTACTTC
-	-	TRBV7-9	TRBJ2-7	CASSPGYPNLYEQYF	TGTGCCAGCAGCCCTGGATACCCAAACCTCTACGAGCAGTACTTC
TRBD2	-	TRBV20-1	TRBJ2-7	CSASGALLAGGTYEQYF	TGCAGTGCTAGTGGGGCCCTTCTAGCGGGGGGGACCTACGAGCAGTACTTC
-	few	TRBV4-1	TRBJ2-7	CASSQVVDGGPYEQYF	TGCGCCAGCAGCCAAGTGGTGGACGGGGGGCCCTACGAGCAGTACTTC
TRBD2	many	TRBV3-1	TRBJ2-3	CASSQDVAGVYTDTQYF	TGTGCCAGCAGCCAAGATGTAGCGGGGGTTTACACAGATACGCAGTATTTT
TRBD1	many	TRBV20-1	TRBJ1-2	CSARQGANYGYTF	TGCAGTGCTAGACAGGGGGCTAACTATGGCTACACCTTC
-	few	TRBV5-1	TRBJ1-1	CASSSPLPGHEAFF	TGCGCCAGCAGCTCACCCCTACCGGGACATGAAGCTTTCTTT
TRBD2	few	TRBV5-1	TRBJ2-5	CASSLASGEETQYF	TGCGCCAGCAGCTTGGCTAGCGGGGAAGAGACCCAGTACTTC
-	few	TRBV3-1	TRBJ1-1	CASSQAGTLNTEAFF	TGTGCCAGCAGCCAAGCCGGCACATTGAACACTGAAGCTTTCTTT
TRBD1	-	TRBV29-1	TRBJ1-1	CSVGQGAGTEAFF	TGCAGCGTGGGACAGGGGGCCGGGACTGAAGCTTTCTTT
TRBD2	few	TRBV12-3/TRBV12-4	TRBJ2-1	CASSLLAGMGYNEQFF	TGTGCCAGCAGTTTACTAGCGGGTATGGGATACAATGAGCAGTTCTTC
TRBD1	few	TRBV18	TRBJ2-1	CASSPTGTLSYNEQFF	TGTGCCAGCTCACCGACAGGGACCCTCTCCTACAATGAGCAGTTCTTC
-	few	TRBV5-4	TRBJ1-3	CASSYWGQKRAWAGNTIYF	TGTGCCAGCAGCTATTGGGGTCAAAAGAGGGCTTGGGCTGGAAACACCATATATTTT
-	-	TRBV11-2	TRBJ2-2	CASSAPDGNTGELFF	TGTGCCAGCAGCGCCCCGGACGGGAACACCGGGGAGCTGTTTTTT
-	-	TRBV3-1	TRBJ1-1	CASSQGADTEAFF	TGTGCCAGCAGCCAGGGGGCGGACACTGAAGCTTTCTTT
TRBD2	few	TRBV10-3	TRBJ2-7	CAIAEIAGRTGEQYF	TGTGCCATCGCCGAGATAGCGGGGCGGACGGGTGAGCAGTACTTC
-	many	TRBV27	TRBJ2-7	CASSLYPNYEQYF	TGTGCCAGCAGTTTATACCCGAACTACGAGCAGTACTTC
-	-	TRBV6-1	TRBJ2-3	CASTSRGGGTDTQYF	TGTGCCAGCACCTCTAGGGGGGGCGGCACAGATACGCAGTATTTT
-	-	TRBV11-1	TRBJ2-1	CASSPSGVPNEQFF	TGTGCCAGCAGCCCGTCGGGCGTTCCCAATGAGCAGTTCTTC
TRBD2	few	TRBV11-2	TRBJ2-3	CASSLDSVAGDTQYF	TGTGCCAGCAGCTTAGATTCCGTAGCGGGGGATACGCAGTATTTT
-	-	TRBV15	TRBJ2-3	CATSRDGGATPDTQYF	TGTGCCACCAGCAGAGACGGAGGGGCTACCCCAGATACGCAGTATTTT
TRBD2	-	TRBV27	TRBJ2-7	CASSSSGLAGPLGEQYF	TGTGCCAGCAGTTCCTCGGGACTAGCGGGGCCCTTAGGGGAGCAGTACTTC
TRBD1	-	TRBV6-7	TRBJ1-5	CASRDRARQPQHF	TGTGCCAGCAGAGACAGGGCGCGGCAGCCCCAGCATTTT
-	few	TRBV7-2	TRBJ2-1	CASSPSWGGGLYNEQFF	TGTGCCAGCAGCCCCTCCTGGGGCGGAGGACTTTACAATGAGCAGTTCTTC
-	many	TRBV12-3/TRBV12-4	TRBJ1-3	CASSLVAGGIYF	TGTGCCAGCAGTTTAGTGGCCGGTGGCATATATTTT
TRBD2	few	TRBV3-1	TRBJ2-1	CASSQHTSGKGRYNEQFF	TGTGCCAGCAGCCAGCACACTAGCGGGAAAGGGAGGTACAATGAGCAGTTCTTC
-	many	TRBV20-1	TRBJ1-1	CSARDPGRPNTEAFF	TGCAGTGCTAGAGATCCGGGTCGCCCGAACACTGAAGCTTTCTTT
TRBD2	few	TRBV20-1	TRBJ2-3	CSASRLAAPDTQYF	TGCAGTGCTAGCAGACTAGCAGCCCCAGATACGCAGTATTTT
-	many	TRBV12-3/TRBV12-4	TRBJ1-4	CASSSQGPTNEKLFF	TGTGCCAGCAGCTCACAGGGTCCCACTAATGAAAAACTGTTTTTT
-	-	TRBV25-1	TRBJ2-2	CASSEFGVAGELFF	TGTGCCAGCAGTGAATTTGGGGTGGCCGGGGAGCTGTTTTTT
-	once	TRBV14	TRBJ2-1	CASSQDLVGSYNEQFF	TGTGCCAGCAGCCAAGACCTAGTTGGATCCTACAATGAGCAGTTCTTC
-	-	TRBV7-9	TRBJ1-6	CASSSTTGRNSPLHF	TGTGCCAGCAGCTCCACCACAGGGAGAAATTCACCCCTCCACTTT
-	few	TRBV6-1	TRBJ2-1	CASALWDPELDEQFF	TGTGCCTCAGCTCTTTGGGACCCTGAACTGGATGAGCAGTTCTTC
TRBD1	few	TRBV14	TRBJ2-5	CASSQGVIQGAGETQYF	TGTGCCAGCAGCCAAGGTGTCATTCAGGGGGCAGGAGAGACCCAGTACTTC
-	few	TRBV12-3/TRBV12-4	TRBJ2-7	CASSVGQKRSSYEQYF	TGTGCCAGCAGTGTAGGACAGAAGAGAAGCTCCTACGAGCAGTACTTC
-	-	TRBV19	TRBJ1-1	CASTPHGGKATEAFF	TGTGCCAGTACTCCCCATGGAGGGAAAGCCACTGAAGCTTTCTTT
-	-	TRBV12-3/TRBV12-4	TRBJ1-1	CASSTTQERDTEAFF	TGTGCCAGCAGTACGACACAGGAGAGGGACACTGAAGCTTTCTTT
-	-	TRBV5-1	TRBJ2-2	CASSLVGQNTGELFF	TGCGCCAGCAGCTTGGTGGGGCAGAACACCGGGGAGCTGTTTTTT
-	many	TRBV9	TRBJ2-1	CASSPYYNEQFF	TGTGCCAGCAGCCCCTACTACAATGAGCAGTTCTTC
-	few	TRBV5-1	TRBJ1-2	CASSYQGGYTF	TGCGCCAGCAGCTATCAAGGAGGCTACACCTTC
-	-	TRBV10-3	TRBJ2-1	CAISQEPDSNEQFF	TGTGCCATCAGTCAAGAACCGGACTCCAATGAGCAGTTCTTC
-	few	TRBV12-3/TRBV12-4	TRBJ2-2	CASMSVLNTGELFF	TGTGCCAGCATGTCCGTCCTCAACACCGGGGAGCTGTTTTTT
TRBD2	once	TRBV5-1	TRBJ2-2	CASSLAGLAGAGELFF	TGCGCCAGCAGCTTGGCCGGACTAGCGGGGGCCGGGGAGCTGTTTTTT
-	-	TRBV12-3/TRBV12-4	TRBJ2-1	CASSSGAHEQFF	TGTGCCAGCAGTTCAGGGGCCCATGAGCAGTTCTTC